Listed below are T cell receptor beta chains from one sample, sequenced in a study of control samples from healthy donors and cancer patients. Profiled with immunoSEQ multiplex PCR; TCRdb holds only in-frame clones, not every one. The sample holds 10,000 or so clones, around 90% seen once. Sequences were obtained from PBMCs. The source is a man in his sixties with colorectal cancer. The CDR3 runs from the conserved cysteine through the conserved F or W.

>TRBV19
CASSMTHNEQFF
>TRBV28
CASSDPGGPSTDTQYF
>TRBV6-5
CASRGQEYGYTF
>TRBV5-4
CASSLGSRTQYF
>TRBV11-1
CASSLGRGSEAFF
>TRBV11-2
CASSWVVYNEQFF
>TRBV12-3/TRBV12-4
CASSYKNTEAFF
>TRBV28
CASSPLAAEAFF
>TRBV7-2
CASSRLPSGGAYF
>TRBV28
CASSFWYARSNTEAFF
>TRBV3-1/TRBV3-2
CASSQVGGDSEAFF
>TRBV7-8
CASSPVGSRNQPQHF
>TRBV28
CASSLWEGASGYTF
>TRBV15
CATSRGLDRNTEAFF
>TRBV5-4
CASSLGQGAWTEAFF
>TRBV21-1
CASSKASPTGELFF